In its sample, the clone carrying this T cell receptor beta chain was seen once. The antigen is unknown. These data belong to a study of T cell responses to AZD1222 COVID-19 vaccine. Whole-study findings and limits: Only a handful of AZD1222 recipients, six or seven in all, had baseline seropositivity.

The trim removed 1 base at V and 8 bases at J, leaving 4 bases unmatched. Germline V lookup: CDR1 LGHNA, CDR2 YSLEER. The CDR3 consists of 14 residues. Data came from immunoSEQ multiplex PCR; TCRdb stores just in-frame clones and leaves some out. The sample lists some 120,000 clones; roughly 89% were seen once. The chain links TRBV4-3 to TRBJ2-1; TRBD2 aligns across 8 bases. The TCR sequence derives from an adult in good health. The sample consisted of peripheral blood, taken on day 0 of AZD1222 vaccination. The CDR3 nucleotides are TGCGCCAGCAGCCAAGTGGGACTAGTGGATGAGCAGTTCTTC. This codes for CASSQVGLVDEQFF.